The 5 T cell receptor beta chains presented below share a single source sample, sequenced in a study of shared clonotypes between healthy human individuals. TCRdb's copy holds only in-frame clones and misses some; the assay was immunoSEQ multiplex PCR. Seen here are over a million clones, around 95% observed once, and the top ten hold approximately 1%. Material: naive CD4+ T cells sorted from blood. This sample's subset: CD45RA+ positively selected. These receptors originate from a man between 25 and 39 years old in good health.

The rearrangement links TRBV27 to TRBJ2-1, with D perhaps TRBD1 (6 bases). Germline CDR1 and CDR2: MNHEY and SMNVEV (reference sequence). This CDR3 contains 16 residues. Trimming pared 7 bases from V and 2 bases from J, leaving 18 bases between. CDR3 amino acids: CASNNLARGPYNEQFF. The CDR3 region has the DNA TGTGCCAGCAACAACCTGGCCAGGGGACCCTACAATGAGCAGTTCTTC.

The chain recombines TRBV18 with TRBJ2-6, with no clear D. Trimming stripped 3 bases from V and 0 bases from J, with 9 bases between. Germline CDR1 reads KGHSH; CDR2 reads LQKENI. The CDR3 is 16 residues long. DNA of the CDR3: TGTGCCAGCTCACCTAAACTACTCTCTGGGGCCAACGTCCTGACTTTC. Translation: CASSPKLLSGANVLTF.

The genes are TRBV4-3 and TRBJ1-2; D is unclear. The CDR3 length is 15 residues. CDR1 LGHNA and CDR2 YSLEER come from the germline V gene. The V end was cut by 0 bases, the J end by 5 bases, with 13 bases between. The CDR3 sequence is CASSQDGEPEYGYTF. DNA of the CDR3: TGCGCCAGCAGCCAAGATGGCGAGCCTGAATATGGCTACACCTTC.

The chain links TRBV5-1 to TRBJ2-5; the match to TRBD1 covers 7 bases. The germline V gene has CDR1 SGHRS and CDR2 YFSETQ. The CDR3 length is 15 residues. V lost 4 bases to trimming and J lost 2 bases; unmatched junction nucleotides: 8. CDR3 in amino acids: CASSIDRVGQETQYF. CDR3 bases: TGCGCCAGCAGCATAGACAGGGTGGGGCAAGAGACCCAGTACTTC.

The chain has TRBV7-9 and TRBJ2-2; 11 positions match TRBD2. CDR3 length equals 16 residues. Germline values: CDR1 SEHNR, CDR2 FQNEAQ (reference sequence). The V gene end was trimmed by 6 bases and the J gene end by 4 bases; junction bases not matched to a gene: 7. CDR3 DNA sequence: TGTGCCAGCAGAAGTGTAGCGGGAGGGTTCACCGGGGAGCTGTTTTTT. This sequence encodes CASRSVAGGFTGELFF.